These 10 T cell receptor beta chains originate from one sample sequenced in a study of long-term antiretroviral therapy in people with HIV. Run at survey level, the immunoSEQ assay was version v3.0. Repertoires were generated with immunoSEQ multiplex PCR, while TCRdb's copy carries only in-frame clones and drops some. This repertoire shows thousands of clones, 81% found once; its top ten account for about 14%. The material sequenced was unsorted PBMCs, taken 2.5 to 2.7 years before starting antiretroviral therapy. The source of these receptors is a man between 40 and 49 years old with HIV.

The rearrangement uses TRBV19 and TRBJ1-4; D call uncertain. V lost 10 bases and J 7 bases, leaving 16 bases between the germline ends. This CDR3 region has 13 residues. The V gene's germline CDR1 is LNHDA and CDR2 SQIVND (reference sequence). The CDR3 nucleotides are TGTGCCACCAACGGAAATTTAGCTGAAAAACTGTTTTTT. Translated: CATNGNLAEKLFF.

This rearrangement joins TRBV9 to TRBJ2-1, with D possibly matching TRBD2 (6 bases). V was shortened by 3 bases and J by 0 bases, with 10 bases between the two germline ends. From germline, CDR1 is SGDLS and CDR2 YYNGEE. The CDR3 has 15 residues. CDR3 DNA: TGTGCCAGCAGCGGCTTAGCGGACTCCTACAATGAGCAGTTCTTC. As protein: CASSGLADSYNEQFF.

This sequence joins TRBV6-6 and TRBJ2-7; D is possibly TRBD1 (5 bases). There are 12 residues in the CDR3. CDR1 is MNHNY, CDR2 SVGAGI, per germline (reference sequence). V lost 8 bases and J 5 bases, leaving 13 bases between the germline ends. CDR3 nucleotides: TGTGCCAGCGTAAGGGGTCCCAACGAGCAGTACTTC. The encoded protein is CASVRGPNEQYF.

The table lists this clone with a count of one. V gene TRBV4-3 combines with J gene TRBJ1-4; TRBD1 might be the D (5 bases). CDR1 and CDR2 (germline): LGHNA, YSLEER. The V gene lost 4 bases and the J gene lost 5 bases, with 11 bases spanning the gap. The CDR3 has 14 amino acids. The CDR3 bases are TGCGCCAGCAGCCGGGGCAGCCTCAATGAAAAACTGTTTTTT. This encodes CASSRGSLNEKLFF.

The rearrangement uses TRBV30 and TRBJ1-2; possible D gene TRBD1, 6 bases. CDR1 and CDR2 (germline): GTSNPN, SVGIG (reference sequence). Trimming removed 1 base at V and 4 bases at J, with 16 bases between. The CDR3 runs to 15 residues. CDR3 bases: TGTGCCTGGAGTGATACAGGGTTCATCGGCTATGGCTACACCTTC. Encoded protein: CAWSDTGFIGYGYTF.

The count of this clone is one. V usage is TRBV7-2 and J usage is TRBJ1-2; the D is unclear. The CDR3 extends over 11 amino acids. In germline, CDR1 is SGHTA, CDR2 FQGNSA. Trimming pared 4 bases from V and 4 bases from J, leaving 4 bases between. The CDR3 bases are TGTGCCAGCAGCTCCAGCTATGGCTACACCTTC. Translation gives CASSSSYGYTF.

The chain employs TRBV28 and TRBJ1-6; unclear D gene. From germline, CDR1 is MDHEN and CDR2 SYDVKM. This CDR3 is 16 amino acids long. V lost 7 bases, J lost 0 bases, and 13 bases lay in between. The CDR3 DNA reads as TGTGCCAGCATCCGAGAGTATAGCTCCTATAATTCACCCCTCCACTTT. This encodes CASIREYSSYNSPLHF. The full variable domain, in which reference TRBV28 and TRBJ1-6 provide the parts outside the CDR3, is DVKVTQSSRYLVKRTGEKVFLECVQDMDHENMFWYRQDPGLGLRLIYFSYDVKMKEKGDIPEGYSVSREKKERFSLILESASTNQTSMYLCASIREYSSYNSPLHFGNGTRLTVT.

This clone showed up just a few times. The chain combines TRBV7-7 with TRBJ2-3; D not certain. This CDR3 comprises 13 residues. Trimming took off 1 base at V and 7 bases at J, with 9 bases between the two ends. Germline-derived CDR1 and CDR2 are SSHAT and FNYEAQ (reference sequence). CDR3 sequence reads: CASSLGEGNTQYF. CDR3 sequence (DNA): TGTGCCAGCAGCTTAGGTGAAGGTAATACGCAGTATTTT.

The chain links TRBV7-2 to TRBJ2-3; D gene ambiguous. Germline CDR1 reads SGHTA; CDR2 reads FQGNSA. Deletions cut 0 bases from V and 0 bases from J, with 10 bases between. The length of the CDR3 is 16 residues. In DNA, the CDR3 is TGTGCCAGCAGCTTAGCGGTCAGCCGAAGCACAGATACGCAGTATTTT. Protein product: CASSLAVSRSTDTQYF. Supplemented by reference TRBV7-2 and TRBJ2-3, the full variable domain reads GAGVSQSPSNKVTEKGKDVELRCDPISGHTALYWYRQSLGQGLEFLIYFQGNSAPDKSGLPSDRFSAERTGGSVSTLTIQRTQQEDSAVYLCASSLAVSRSTDTQYFGPGTRLTVL.

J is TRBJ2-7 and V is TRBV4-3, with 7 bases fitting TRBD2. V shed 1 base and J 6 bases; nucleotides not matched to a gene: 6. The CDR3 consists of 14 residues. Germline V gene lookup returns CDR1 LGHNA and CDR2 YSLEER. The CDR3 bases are TGCGCCAGCAGCCAAGCCGGGTGGGGGGGCGAGCAGTACTTC. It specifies CASSQAGWGGEQYF.